One and the same sample provided the 10 T cell receptor beta chains below, sequenced in a study of CD8 T cells in ankylosing spondylitis. MiXCR, applied by TCRdb to the 5' RACE reads, yields one record per CDR3 protein. The table shows about 220,000 distinct CDR3 sequences, with roughly 25% occurring only once. Material for sequencing was blood, either unsorted or a sorted T cell fraction (not recorded which). The origin of the receptors is a male donor with ankylosing spondylitis or in good health (not recorded which).

This clonotype came up many times. For the CDR3, the DNA is TGCAGTGCTACCAGTCAGGCGGCCTACGAGCAGTACTTC. As protein: CSATSQAAYEQYF. V is TRBV20-1 and J is TRBJ2-7; D remains unclear. The CDR3 is 13 amino acids. V lost 4 bases and J 2 bases, leaving 12 bases between the germline ends. Germline CDR1 reads DFQATT; CDR2 reads SNEGSKA (reference sequence).

V usage is TRBV20-1 and J usage is TRBJ2-1; TRBD2 matches at 11 bases. The germline gives CDR1 DFQATT, CDR2 SNEGSKA (reference sequence). The CDR3 loop spans 16 amino acids. V shed 3 bases and J 2 bases; nucleotides not matched to a gene: 6. The DNA of the CDR3 is TGCAGTGCTAGGGTAGCGGGAGGGGGCCCCTACAATGAGCAGTTCTTC. Translated, it gives CSARVAGGGPYNEQFF.

The rearrangement joins TRBV29-1 to TRBJ1-1, with no clear D. CDR3 size: 10 residues. The V end lost 2 bases, the J end lost 7 bases, and 5 bases lay between the germline ends. CDR1 and CDR2 (germline): SQVTM, ANQGSEA. CDR3 in DNA: TGCAGCGTTGAATTCGTTGAAGCTTTCTTT. Translating it yields CSVEFVEAFF.

This chain joins TRBV5-1 and TRBJ2-1; tentative D call: TRBD1 (6 bases). The V and J ends lost 0 bases and 2 bases respectively, with 12 bases between them. Looked up from germline, CDR1 is SGHRS and CDR2 is YFSETQ. The CDR3 runs 16 residues. The CDR3 coding sequence is TGCGCCAGCAGCTTGGTGTCAGGGGCTACCTACAATGAGCAGTTCTTC. It specifies CASSLVSGATYNEQFF. Together with reference TRBV5-1 and TRBJ2-1, the CDR3 gives the full variable domain: KAGVTQTPRYLIKTRGQQVTLSCSPISGHRSVSWYQQTPGQGLQFLFEYFSETQRNKGNFPGRFSGRQFSNSRSEMNVSTLELGDSALYLCASSLVSGATYNEQFFGPGTRLTVL.

There are many counts of this clonotype. The gene calls are TRBV20-1 and TRBJ1-5; possibly TRBD1 for D (6 bases). Germline V gene data show CDR1 as DFQATT and CDR2 as SNEGSKA (reference sequence). Trimming cost V 3 bases and J 7 bases, with 13 bases left between them. The CDR3 extends over 13 amino acids. CDR3 DNA: TGCAGTGCTAGCCTGGGGGCCGGCCAGCCCCAGCATTTT. It codes for CSASLGAGQPQHF.

There are a few counts of this clonotype. CDR3 in DNA: TGCAGCGTGGGACAAAAGACTGACGAGCAGTACTTC. Amino acid sequence: CSVGQKTDEQYF. The genes are TRBV29-1 and TRBJ2-7; TRBD1 might be the D (6 bases). V dropped 6 bases and J dropped 5 bases, with 14 bases sitting between them. The CDR3 consists of 12 residues. The germline V gene encodes CDR1 SQVTM and CDR2 ANQGSEA.

The chain is built from TRBV29-1 and TRBJ2-5; the match to TRBD1 covers 10 bases. Germline loops: CDR1 SQVTM, CDR2 ANQGSEA. J lost 4 bases, V lost 6 bases, and 5 bases had no gene match. The CDR3 is 13 residues long. The chain's CDR3 is CSVDRGRRETQYF. The CDR3 DNA reads TGCAGCGTAGACAGGGGGCGGCGAGAGACCCAGTACTTC.

Notes on this clonotype: Given a much more abundant clone one base away, this may be a read error. V usage is TRBV29-1 and J usage is TRBJ2-3; TRBD2 agrees at 8 bases. From germline, CDR1 is SQVTM and CDR2 ANQGSEA. The CDR3 length is 15 residues. The V gene end was trimmed by 0 bases and the J gene end by 4 bases; junction bases not matched to a gene: 6. CDR3 in DNA: TGCAGCGTTGAAGATAGCGGGAAATCCCCAGATACGCAGTATTTT. Translation gives CSVEDSGKSPDTQYF.

This clonotype was recorded at least ten times. V is TRBV13 and J is TRBJ2-7; TRBD1 might be the D (5 bases). Trimming left V 1 base short and J 7 bases short, with 14 bases between. Germline CDR1 reads PRHDT; CDR2 reads FYEKMQ (reference sequence). CDR3 size: 14 residues. CDR3 amino acids: CASSLARVPREQYF. DNA of the CDR3: TGTGCCAGCAGCTTAGCCAGGGTCCCGAGGGAGCAGTACTTC.

This clonotype was seen a few times. The chain combines TRBV29-1 with TRBJ1-1; 7 bases fit TRBD1. This CDR3 has 12 residues. V shed 5 bases and J 1 base; nucleotides not matched to a gene: 1. Germline V gene sequence: CDR1 SQVTM, CDR2 ANQGSEA. CDR3: CSVRTGNTEAFF. In DNA, the CDR3 is TGCAGCGTTCGGACAGGGAACACTGAAGCTTTCTTT.